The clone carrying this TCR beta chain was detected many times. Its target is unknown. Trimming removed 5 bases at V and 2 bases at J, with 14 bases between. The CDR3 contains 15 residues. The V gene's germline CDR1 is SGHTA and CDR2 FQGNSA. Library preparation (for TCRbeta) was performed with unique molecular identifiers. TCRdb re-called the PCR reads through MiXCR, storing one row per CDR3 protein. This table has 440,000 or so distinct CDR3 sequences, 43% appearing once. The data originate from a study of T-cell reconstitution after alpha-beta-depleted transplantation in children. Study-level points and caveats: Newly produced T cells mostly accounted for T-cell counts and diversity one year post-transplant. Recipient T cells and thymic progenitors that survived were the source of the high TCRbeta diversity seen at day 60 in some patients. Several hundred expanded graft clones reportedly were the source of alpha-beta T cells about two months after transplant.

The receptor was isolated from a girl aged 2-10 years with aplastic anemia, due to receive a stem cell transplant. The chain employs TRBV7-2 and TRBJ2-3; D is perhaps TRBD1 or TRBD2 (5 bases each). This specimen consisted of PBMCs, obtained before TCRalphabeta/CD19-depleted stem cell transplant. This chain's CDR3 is CASSQRGPYTDTQYF. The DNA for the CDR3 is TGTGCCAGCAGCCAGAGGGGCCCCTACACAGATACGCAGTATTTT.